This record covers a single TCR beta chain. Its antigen is still unknown. Profiled with immunoSEQ multiplex PCR; TCRdb holds only in-frame clones, not every one. The data show 160,000 or so clones, approximately 90% seen once. This record belongs to a study of T cell responses to AZD1222 COVID-19 vaccine. General study results and limits: CD4 TCRs linked to vaccination spanned spike, dominating at 160-218 and 743-854.

This CDR3 is 15 amino acids long. After removal of 1 base from V and 6 bases from J, the junction contained 7 bases not matched to a gene. Per germline, CDR1 SGHTA and CDR2 FQGNSA. The receptor was derived from an adult who received the MenACWY meningococcal vaccine as a control. Sequencing used peripheral blood, obtained 28 days after the second dose of the MenACWY control vaccine. This rearrangement joins TRBV7-2 to TRBJ1-2; the match to TRBD1 covers 8 bases. The CDR3 here is CASSLERTGRNGYTF. The CDR3 nucleotides are TGTGCCAGCAGCTTAGAAAGGACAGGGCGGAATGGCTACACCTTC.